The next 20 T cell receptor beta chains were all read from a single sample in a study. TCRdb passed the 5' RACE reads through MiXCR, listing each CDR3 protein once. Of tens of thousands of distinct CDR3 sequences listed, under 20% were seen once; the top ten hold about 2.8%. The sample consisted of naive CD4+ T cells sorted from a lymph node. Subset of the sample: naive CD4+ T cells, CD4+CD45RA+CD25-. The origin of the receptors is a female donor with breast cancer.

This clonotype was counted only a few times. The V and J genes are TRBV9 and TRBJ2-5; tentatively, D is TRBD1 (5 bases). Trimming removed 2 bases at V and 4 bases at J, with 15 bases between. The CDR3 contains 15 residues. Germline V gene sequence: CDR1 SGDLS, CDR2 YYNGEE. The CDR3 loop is CASSVYQGITETQYF. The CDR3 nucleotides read TGTGCCAGCAGCGTTTATCAGGGTATAACAGAGACCCAGTACTTC.

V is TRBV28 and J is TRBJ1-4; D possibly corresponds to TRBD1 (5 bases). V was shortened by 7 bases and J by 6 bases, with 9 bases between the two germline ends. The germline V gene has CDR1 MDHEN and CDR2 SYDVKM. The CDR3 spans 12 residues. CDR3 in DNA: TGTGCCAGCACAGGGATGGATGAAAAACTGTTTTTT. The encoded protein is CASTGMDEKLFF.

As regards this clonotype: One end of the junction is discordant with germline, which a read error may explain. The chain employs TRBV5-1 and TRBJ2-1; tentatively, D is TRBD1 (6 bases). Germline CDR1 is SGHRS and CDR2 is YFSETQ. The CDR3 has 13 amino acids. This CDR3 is CASSRDTYNVQFF. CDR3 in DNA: TGCGCCAGCAGCCGGGACACCTACAATGTGCAGTTCTTC.

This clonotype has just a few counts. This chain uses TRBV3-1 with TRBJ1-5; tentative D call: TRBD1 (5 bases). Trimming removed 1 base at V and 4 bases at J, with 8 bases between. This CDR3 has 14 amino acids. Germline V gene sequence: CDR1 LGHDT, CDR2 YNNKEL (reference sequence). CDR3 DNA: TGTGCCAGCAGCCAAGTAGACAGTAATCAGCCCCAGCATTTT. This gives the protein CASSQVDSNQPQHF.

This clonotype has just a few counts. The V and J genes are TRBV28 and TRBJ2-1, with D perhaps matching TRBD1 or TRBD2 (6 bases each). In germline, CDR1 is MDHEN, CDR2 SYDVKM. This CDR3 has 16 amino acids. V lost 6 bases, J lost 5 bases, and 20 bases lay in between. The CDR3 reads CASRLVLGGSNNEQFF. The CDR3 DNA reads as TGTGCCAGCAGGCTGGTTTTAGGGGGGAGCAACAATGAGCAGTTCTTC.

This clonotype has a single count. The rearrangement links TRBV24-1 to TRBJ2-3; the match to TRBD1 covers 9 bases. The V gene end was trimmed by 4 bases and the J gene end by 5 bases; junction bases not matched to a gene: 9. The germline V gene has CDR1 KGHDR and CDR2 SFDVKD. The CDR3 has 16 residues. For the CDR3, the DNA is TGTGCCACCAGTGACTACGGGACAGGGACGCAAGATACGCAGTATTTT. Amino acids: CATSDYGTGTQDTQYF.

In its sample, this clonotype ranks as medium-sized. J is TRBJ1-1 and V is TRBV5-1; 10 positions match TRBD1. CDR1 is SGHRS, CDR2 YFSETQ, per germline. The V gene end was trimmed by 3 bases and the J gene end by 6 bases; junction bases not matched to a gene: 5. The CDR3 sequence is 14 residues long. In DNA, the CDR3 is TGCGCCAGCAGCTCAACCGGGACAGGGGCTGAAGCTTTCTTT. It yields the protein CASSSTGTGAEAFF. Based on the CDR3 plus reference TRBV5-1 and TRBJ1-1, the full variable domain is KAGVTQTPRYLIKTRGQQVTLSCSPISGHRSVSWYQQTPGQGLQFLFEYFSETQRNKGNFPGRFSGRQFSNSRSEMNVSTLELGDSALYLCASSSTGTGAEAFFGQGTRLTVV.

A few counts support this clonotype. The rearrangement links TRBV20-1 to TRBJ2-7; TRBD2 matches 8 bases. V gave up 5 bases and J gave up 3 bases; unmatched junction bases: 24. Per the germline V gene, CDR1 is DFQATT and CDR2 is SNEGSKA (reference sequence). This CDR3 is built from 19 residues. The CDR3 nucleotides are TGCAGTGCTTACCTTCCCGCGGGACTCGGCCTCGGGAGGGGCTACGAGCAGTACTTC. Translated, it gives CSAYLPAGLGLGRGYEQYF.

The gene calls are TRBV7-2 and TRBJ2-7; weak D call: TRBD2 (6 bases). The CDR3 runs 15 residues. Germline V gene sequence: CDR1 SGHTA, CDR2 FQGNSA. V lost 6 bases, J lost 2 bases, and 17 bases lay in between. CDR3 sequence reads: CASSQAGGKAYEQYF. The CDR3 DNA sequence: TGTGCCAGCAGTCAAGCCGGCGGGAAGGCCTACGAGCAGTACTTC.

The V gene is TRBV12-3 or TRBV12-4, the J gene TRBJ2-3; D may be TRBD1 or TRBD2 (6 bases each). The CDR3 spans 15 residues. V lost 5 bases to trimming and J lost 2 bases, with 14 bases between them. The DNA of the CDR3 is TGTGCCAGCAGTGCTAGCGACAGGTACACAGATACGCAGTATTTT. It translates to CASSASDRYTDTQYF.

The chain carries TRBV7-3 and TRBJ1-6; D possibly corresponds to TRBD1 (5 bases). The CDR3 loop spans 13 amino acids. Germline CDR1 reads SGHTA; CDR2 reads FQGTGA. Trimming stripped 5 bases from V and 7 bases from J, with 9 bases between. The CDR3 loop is CASSRRGNSPLHF. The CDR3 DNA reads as TGTGCCAGCAGCCGAAGGGGAAATTCACCCCTCCACTTT.

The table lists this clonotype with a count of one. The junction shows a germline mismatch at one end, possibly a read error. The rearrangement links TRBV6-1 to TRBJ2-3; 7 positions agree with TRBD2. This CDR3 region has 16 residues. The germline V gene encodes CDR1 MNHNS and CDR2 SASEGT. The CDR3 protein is CDSSSRVAGVSDTQYF. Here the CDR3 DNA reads TGTGACAGCAGTTCCCGGGTGGCGGGAGTATCAGATACGCAGTATTTT.

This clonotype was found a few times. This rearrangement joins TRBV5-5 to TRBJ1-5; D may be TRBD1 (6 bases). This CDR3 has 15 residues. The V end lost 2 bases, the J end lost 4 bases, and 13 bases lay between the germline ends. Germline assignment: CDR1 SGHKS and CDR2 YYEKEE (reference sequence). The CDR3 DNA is TGTGCCAGCAGCTTCATGACAGGACCAAATCAGCCCCAGCATTTT. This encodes CASSFMTGPNQPQHF. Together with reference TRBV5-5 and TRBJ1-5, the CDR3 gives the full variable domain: DAGVTQSPTHLIKTRGQQVTLRCSPISGHKSVSWYQQVLGQGPQFIFQYYEKEERGRGNFPDRFSARQFPNYSSELNVNALLLGDSALYLCASSFMTGPNQPQHFGDGTRLSIL.

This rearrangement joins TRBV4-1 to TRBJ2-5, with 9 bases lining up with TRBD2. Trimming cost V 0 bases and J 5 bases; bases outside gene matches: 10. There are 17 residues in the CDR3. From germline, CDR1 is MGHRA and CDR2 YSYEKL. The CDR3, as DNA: TGCGCCAGCAGCCAAGATGGGTCTAGCGGGGCTTGGGAGACCCAGTACTTC. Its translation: CASSQDGSSGAWETQYF.

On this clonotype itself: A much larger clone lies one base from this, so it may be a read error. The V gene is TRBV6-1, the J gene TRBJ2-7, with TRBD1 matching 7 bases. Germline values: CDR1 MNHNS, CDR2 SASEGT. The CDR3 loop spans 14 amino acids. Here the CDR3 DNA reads TGTGCGAGCACAAGGACAGGATTATCCTACAAGCAGTACTTC. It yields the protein CASTRTGLSYKQYF.

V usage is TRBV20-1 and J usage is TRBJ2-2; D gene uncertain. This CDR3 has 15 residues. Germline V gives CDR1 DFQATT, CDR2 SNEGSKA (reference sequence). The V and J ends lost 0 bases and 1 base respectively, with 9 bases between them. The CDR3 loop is CSARDYNRNTGELFF. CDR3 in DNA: TGCAGTGCTAGAGATTATAACAGGAACACCGGGGAGCTGTTTTTT.

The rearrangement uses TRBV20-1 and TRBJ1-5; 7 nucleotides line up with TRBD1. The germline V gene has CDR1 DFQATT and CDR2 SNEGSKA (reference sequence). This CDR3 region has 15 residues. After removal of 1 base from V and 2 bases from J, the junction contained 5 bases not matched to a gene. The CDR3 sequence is CSARGAGGGNQPQHF. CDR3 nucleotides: TGCAGTGCTAGAGGGGCAGGGGGTGGCAATCAGCCCCAGCATTTT.

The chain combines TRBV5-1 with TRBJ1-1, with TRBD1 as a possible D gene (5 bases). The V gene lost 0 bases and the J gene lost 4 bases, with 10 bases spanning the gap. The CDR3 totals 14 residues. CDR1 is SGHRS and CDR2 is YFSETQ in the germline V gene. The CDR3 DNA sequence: TGCGCCAGCAGCTTGGCTGGGACGGGCACTGAAGCTTTCTTT. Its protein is CASSLAGTGTEAFF.

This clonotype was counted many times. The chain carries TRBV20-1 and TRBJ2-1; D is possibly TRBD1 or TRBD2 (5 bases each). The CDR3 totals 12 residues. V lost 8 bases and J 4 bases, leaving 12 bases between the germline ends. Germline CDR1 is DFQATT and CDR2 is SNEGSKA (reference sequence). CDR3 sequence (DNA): TGCAGTAGAGGGGCGCGGTACAATGAGCAGTTCTTC. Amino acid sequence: CSRGARYNEQFF.

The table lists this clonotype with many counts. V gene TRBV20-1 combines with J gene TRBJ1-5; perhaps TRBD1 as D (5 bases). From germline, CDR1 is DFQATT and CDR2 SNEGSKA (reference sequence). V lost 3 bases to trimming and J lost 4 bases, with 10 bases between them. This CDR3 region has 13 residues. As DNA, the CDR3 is TGCAGTGCTAGGGGACGGTCTAATCAGCCCCAGCATTTT. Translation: CSARGRSNQPQHF.